This T cell receptor (beta chain) was obtained from a study of T-cell memory formation after mild COVID-19. Notes on the study in general: Clones contracting day 15 to 85 were balanced CD4/CD8; later expanders leaned CD4+.

The length of the CDR3 is 16 residues. The germline V and J ends were trimmed by 9 bases and 1 base, with 15 bases remaining between them. Germline loops: CDR1 KGHDR, CDR2 SFDVKD. This clonotype was seen only a few times. Its antigen is unidentified. TCRdb processed the 5' RACE reads anew with MiXCR; each CDR3 protein has one entry. The table shows about 400,000 distinct CDR3 sequences, with 20% to 25% occurring only once. The V gene is TRBV24-1, the J gene TRBJ2-6; tentatively, D is TRBD1 or TRBD2 (6 bases each). The sequence was collected from an adult woman who had mild COVID-19 (a few samples of this study predate the infection). Cell type and time point are not known. The sequenced material came from PBMCs or a T cell subset sorted from them (not recorded which). The CDR3: CATPRDTKSGANVLTF. The CDR3 DNA sequence: TGTGCCACCCCGCGGGACACCAAATCTGGGGCCAACGTCCTGACTTTC.